This T cell receptor (beta chain) was captured by sequencing in a study of T-cell memory formation after mild COVID-19. The V segment lost 6 bases and the J segment 2 bases; nucleotides outside the gene matches: 15. The CDR3 consists of 17 residues. This clonotype has more than one count but fewer than ten. The antigen is undetermined. Whole-study findings and limits: Contracting clones from day 15 to 85 had balanced CD4/CD8; later expanders favoured CD4+. A second wave of clones peaked on day 37, and their SARS-CoV-2 specificity went unconfirmed.

The TCR alpha and TCR beta cDNA libraries, bearing sample barcodes and UMIs, were generated by 5'RACE using constant-segment primers. TCRdb redid the calling of the 5' RACE reads with MiXCR, one entry per CDR3 protein. Of 270,000 or so distinct CDR3 sequences detected, 16% appear once; the ten largest clones hold around 21%. V is TRBV12-3 or TRBV12-4 and J is TRBJ2-5; 7 positions agree with TRBD1. The sequence derives from a man aged 18 to 30 who had mild COVID-19 (a few samples of this study predate the infection). Cell type and time point are not known. Sequenced input: PBMCs or a T cell subset sorted from them (not recorded which). CDR3 amino acids: CASRSSWRQGEQETQYF. CDR3 coding DNA: TGTGCCAGCAGGTCCTCCTGGAGACAGGGTGAGCAAGAGACCCAGTACTTC.